This TCR beta chain was sequenced in a study of CD8 T cells in ankylosing spondylitis (dated 2017 in TCRdb). Concerning the study at large: The study profiled T cell receptor beta repertoires in healthy donors and ankylosing spondylitis patients to find disease-linked TCR variants. Peripheral blood was sampled, and synovial fluid was additionally collected from ankylosing spondylitis patients. The full study cohort was made up of over 20 ankylosing spondylitis patients and 108 healthy donors.

General study outcomes and caveats: Significant enrichment of the disease-linked clones was reported in matched synovial fluid samples from ankylosing spondylitis patients. Some motif variants were previously reported in synovial fluid and blood of reactive arthritis patients, suggesting common disease-initiation mechanisms. A TCR beta motif made up of several highly homologous amino acid variants appeared to be characteristic of blood from ankylosing spondylitis patients. A CD8+ phenotype was shown by the disease-linked clones, which were found at relatively low frequencies in peripheral blood.

From cysteine to phenylalanine, the CDR3 is 13 amino acids long. Only the CDR3 region is kept as DNA, spanning 39 bases read in frame from base 1. CDR1 is given as MDHEN and CDR2 as SYDVKM, both from the germline V gene. This clonotype was detected only once. Its antigen remains undetermined. A read error may produce the germline difference seen at one junction end. Data came from an Illumina HiSeq 2500. Quantitative 5'-RACE with molecular barcodes was used to prepare TCR beta libraries. The study's processing was this. A new computational method, built on a probabilistic model of VDJ rearrangement, was used to identify disease-linked TCR variants. TCRdb reworked the public reads: Q25 trimming with fastp, MiXCR clone assembly, productive beta chains retained. Entries that share a CDR3 protein sequence are merged under the most common genes and DNA. TCRdb, rather than the study authors, made the V and J calls. In this sample the table shows 250,000 to 400,000 distinct CDR3 sequences, roughly 11% of which occur a single time. Roughly 9.5% of the sample comes from the top ten.

The clonotype comes from a female donor with ankylosing spondylitis or in good health (not recorded which). Sequenced input: blood, either unsorted or a sorted T cell fraction (not recorded which). This sequence uses TRBV28 and TRBJ1-1; no confident D gene assignment can be made. The encoded CDR3 is CASNLNAAAVGFF. The nucleotides read TGCGCCAGCAATTTGAACGCGGCAGCCGTAGGTTTCTTT.